These 9 T cell receptor beta chains originate from one sample sequenced in a study of T-cell memory formation after mild COVID-19. TCRdb processed the 5' RACE reads anew with MiXCR; each CDR3 protein has one entry. The data show around 420,000 distinct CDR3 sequences, with 20% to 30% seen just once and 7.5% to 10% held by the top ten. Sequenced sample: PBMCs or a T cell subset sorted from them (not recorded which). These receptors came from an adult woman who had mild COVID-19 (a few samples of this study predate the infection). Cell type and time point are not known.

V usage is TRBV4-2 and J usage is TRBJ2-1; D possibly corresponds to TRBD2 (6 bases). Germline lookup yields CDR1 LGHNA and CDR2 YNFKEQ. The CDR3 loop spans 16 amino acids. V shed 2 bases and J shed 3 bases, with 14 bases lying between them. The CDR3 spells CASSQFGTRSYNEQFF. CDR3 bases: TGTGCCAGCAGCCAATTTGGGACTCGGAGCTACAATGAGCAGTTCTTC.

The gene calls are TRBV12-3 or TRBV12-4 and TRBJ2-7; D is unresolved. The length of the CDR3 is 11 residues. V lost 3 bases and J lost 6, with 6 bases in between. The CDR3: CASSFLGEQYF. The CDR3 region has the DNA TGTGCCAGCAGTTTCTTAGGCGAGCAGTACTTC.

This chain uses TRBV12-3 or TRBV12-4 with TRBJ1-1; D remains ambiguous. The CDR3 spans 15 residues. Trimming left V 3 bases short and J 4 bases short, with 15 bases between. The CDR3 DNA is TGTGCCAGCAGTTTTATCGCGGGATCGAGCACTGAAGCTTTCTTT. This sequence encodes CASSFIAGSSTEAFF.

The chain carries TRBV15 and TRBJ2-5, with D possibly TRBD1 on 6 matching bases. Trimming cost V 2 bases and J 5 bases, with 12 bases left between them. This CDR3 spans 14 amino acids. CDR1 and CDR2 (germline): LNHNV, YYDKDF (reference sequence). The CDR3 sequence: CATSRTQGMETQYF. CDR3 in DNA: TGTGCCACCAGCAGAACCCAGGGGATGGAGACCCAGTACTTC. The full variable domain, in which reference TRBV15 and TRBJ2-5 provide the parts outside the CDR3, is DAMVIQNPRYQVTQFGKPVTLSCSQTLNHNVMYWYQQKSSQAPKLLFHYYDKDFNNEADTPDNFQSRRPNTSFCFLDIRSPGLGDTAMYLCATSRTQGMETQYFGPGTRLLVL.

V usage is TRBV11-2 and J usage is TRBJ1-2; D is unresolved. CDR1 and CDR2 from the germline V gene are SGHAT and FQNNGV. V lost 0 bases, J lost 7 bases, and 15 bases lay in between. This CDR3 has 15 residues. CDR3 residues: CASSLDWAEWTGYTF. The CDR3 DNA follows: TGTGCCAGCAGCTTAGATTGGGCAGAGTGGACTGGCTACACCTTC. The variable domain in full, completed from reference TRBV11-2 and TRBJ1-2, reads EAGVAQSPRYKIIEKRQSVAFWCNPISGHATLYWYQQILGQGPKLLIQFQNNGVVDDSQLPKDRFSAERLKGVDSTLKIQPAKLEDSAVYLCASSLDWAEWTGYTFGSGTRLTVV.

The rearrangement joins TRBV30 to TRBJ1-5; 7 bases agree with TRBD1. Trimming removed 5 bases from V and 7 bases from J; junction bases left unmatched: 8. Germline V gene sequence: CDR1 GTSNPN, CDR2 SVGIG (reference sequence). The CDR3 consists of 13 residues. Here the CDR3 reads CAWGEQGVQPQHF. The CDR3 DNA reads as TGTGCCTGGGGGGAGCAGGGGGTGCAGCCCCAGCATTTT.

The V call is TRBV6-2 or TRBV6-3, the J call TRBJ1-1, with D hard to call. Trimming removed 5 bases from V and 5 bases from J, with 15 bases in between. The CDR3 loop spans 14 amino acids. Germline V gives CDR1 MNHEY, CDR2 SVGEGT. CDR3 sequence: CASSTKGLQTEAFF. DNA of the CDR3: TGTGCCAGCAGTACTAAAGGGCTGCAAACTGAAGCTTTCTTT.

V and J are TRBV4-2 and TRBJ2-6, with 12 positions matching TRBD1. Trimming took 3 bases from V and 0 from J; bases not matched to a gene: 6. CDR3 size: 19 residues. Germline CDR1 is LGHNA and CDR2 is YNFKEQ. This chain's CDR3 is CASSHVLGQGASGANVLTF. The DNA of the CDR3 is TGTGCCAGCAGCCATGTTTTGGGACAGGGGGCCTCTGGGGCCAACGTCCTGACTTTC.

This clonotype was found a few times. V usage is TRBV5-1 and J usage is TRBJ2-7, with 10 bases lining up with TRBD1. J lost 5 bases, V lost 4 bases, and 6 bases had no gene match. The CDR3 is 14 residues long. Per germline, CDR1 SGHRS and CDR2 YFSETQ. The CDR3 nucleotides are TGCGCCAGCAGCGGCGGGACAGGGGAACACGAGCAGTACTTC. Protein: CASSGGTGEHEQYF.